This entry lists 25 T cell receptor beta chains sequenced from one sample in a study of tumor-infiltrating lymphocytes in oesophageal squamous cell carcinoma. One entry per CDR3 protein results from TCRdb running MiXCR on the PCR reads. The data hold 16,000 or so distinct CDR3 sequences, with 44% observed a single time. Sequencing was performed on blood. The receptors were gathered from a female donor with esophageal squamous cell carcinoma.

The rearrangement joins TRBV12-3 or TRBV12-4 to TRBJ1-3; no reliable D call. The CDR3 has 14 residues. Trimming took 7 bases from V and 2 from J, leaving 12 bases between them. The CDR3 is CASNPSGTGNTIYF. In DNA, the CDR3 is TGTGCCAGCAACCCGTCGGGAACTGGAAACACCATATATTTT.

This clonotype was seen repeatedly, ten times or more. The chain carries TRBV6-4 and TRBJ2-1; unclear D gene. CDR1 is MRHNA, CDR2 SNTAGT, per germline. V lost 6 bases, J lost 0 bases, and 3 bases lay in between. The CDR3 extends over 12 amino acids. CDR3 nucleotide sequence: TGTGCCAGCAGAAGCTCCTACAATGAGCAGTTCTTC. Its translation: CASRSSYNEQFF.

Ten or more counts support this clonotype. V usage is TRBV7-3 and J usage is TRBJ2-1, with a weak D call TRBD2 (7 bases). Germline CDR1 and CDR2: SGHTA and FQGTGA. The CDR3 is 15 amino acids. V lost 3 bases to trimming and J lost 4 bases, with 13 bases between them. CDR3 sequence (DNA): TGTGCCAGCAGCTTGGGTGGGGGGGCGTACAATGAGCAGTTCTTC. It codes for CASSLGGGAYNEQFF.

Concerning this clonotype itself: A read error is possible here, since a much larger clone lies one base away. The DNA for the CDR3 is TGTGCCAGTAGTCCGGGGGGGGTCCCAACTAATGAAAAACTGTTTTTT. Translation: CASSPGGVPTNEKLFF. This chain uses TRBV19 with TRBJ1-4, with a tentative D call TRBD1 (5 bases). CDR3 length equals 16 residues. CDR1 and CDR2 (germline): LNHDA, SQIVND (reference sequence). Trimming left V 5 bases short and J 0 bases short, with 13 bases between.

Many counts were recorded for this clonotype. This rearrangement joins TRBV18 to TRBJ2-6; D call uncertain. The ends were cut back, 0 bases at V and 0 bases at J, with 6 bases in the middle. There are 16 residues in the CDR3. Per germline, CDR1 KGHSH and CDR2 LQKENI. The CDR3 bases are TGTGCCAGCTCACCACCGCAAGTCTCTGGGGCCAACGTCCTGACTTTC. Residues: CASSPPQVSGANVLTF.

V usage is TRBV7-2 and J usage is TRBJ2-1; 7 positions agree with TRBD2. In germline, CDR1 is SGHTA, CDR2 FQGNSA. This CDR3 comprises 17 residues. V gave up 1 base and J gave up 0 bases; unmatched junction bases: 6. The CDR3 reads CASSLGGGSPSYNEQFF. In DNA form, the CDR3 reads TGTGCCAGCAGCTTAGGGGGAGGGTCCCCCTCCTACAATGAGCAGTTCTTC.

This clonotype qualifies as medium-sized. The chain joins TRBV7-2 to TRBJ1-2; TRBD1 aligns across 7 bases. The CDR3 runs to 14 residues. The V and J ends lost 5 bases and 4 bases, in that order; junction bases with no gene match: 7. Germline V CDR1 and CDR2: SGHTA, FQGNSA. As DNA, the CDR3 is TGTGCCAGCAGCGCATCAGGGGGATCCTATGGCTACACCTTC. It codes for CASSASGGSYGYTF. Full variable domain (outside the CDR3, taken from reference TRBV7-2 and TRBJ1-2): GAGVSQSPSNKVTEKGKDVELRCDPISGHTALYWYRQSLGQGLEFLIYFQGNSAPDKSGLPSDRFSAERTGGSVSTLTIQRTQQEDSAVYLCASSASGGSYGYTFGSGTRLTVV.

This clonotype is medium-sized (0.01 to 0.1%) by share. The chain links TRBV11-2 to TRBJ2-5; 7 positions agree with TRBD2. Trimming removed 0 bases from V and 5 bases from J; junction bases left unmatched: 9. Germline V CDR1 and CDR2: SGHAT, FQNNGV. There are 16 residues in the CDR3. The CDR3 sequence: CASSLDRGREGETQYF. Here the CDR3 DNA reads TGTGCCAGCAGCTTAGATAGGGGCAGGGAGGGGGAGACCCAGTACTTC.

Here the CDR3 DNA reads TGTGCCAGCAGCCAAGGGGACAGAAACGAGCAGTACTTC. It codes for CASSQGDRNEQYF. The chain employs TRBV7-6 and TRBJ2-5, with TRBD1 matching 7 bases. The DNA end is more similar to TRBJ2-7, so the J call may be wrong. The CDR3 contains 13 residues. CDR1 and CDR2 (germline): SGHVS, FNYEAQ.

This clonotype was seen many times. The chain couples TRBV4-3 to TRBJ2-7; perhaps TRBD1 as D (7 bases). V was cut by 4 bases and J by 4 bases, with 14 bases left in between. Germline CDR1 is LGHNA and CDR2 is YSLEER. The CDR3 is 14 residues long. CDR3 in DNA: TGCGCCAGCAGCCGCATCAGGGGGGAGTACGAGCAGTACTTC. It specifies CASSRIRGEYEQYF.

This clonotype was counted only a few times. The CDR3 end shows no conserved phenylalanine or tryptophan, and so a read error is likely. The DNA is left out, because the CDR3 cannot be placed on it with certainty; the CDR3 is given as TCRdb lists it. This sequence joins TRBV28 and TRBJ2-6; whether TRBD1, the table's D call, matches the DNA was not checked. Germline CDR1 reads MDHEN; CDR2 reads SYDVKM. The CDR3 spans 11 residues, counting both ends. CDR3 in amino acids: CASSLYPFPGQ.

Notes on this clonotype: The final CDR3 position lacks the conserved phenylalanine or tryptophan, pointing to a likely read error. The limits of the CDR3 on the DNA are not certain, so only TCRdb's listed CDR3 is given. The J gene is TRBJ2-6, the V gene TRBV6-2 or TRBV6-3; the table's D call, TRBD2, was not checked against the DNA. Germline V lookup: CDR1 MNHEY, CDR2 SVGEGT. The CDR3 spans 16 amino acids, including both terminal residues. CDR3 region: CASRVEGSYNEQFFGA.

This clonotype showed up just once. This chain connects TRBV7-2 to TRBJ2-6, with D perhaps matching TRBD1 (5 bases). Trimming shortened V by 3 bases and J by 1 base, and 19 bases separated the two germline ends. There are 19 residues in the CDR3. Germline V gene lookup returns CDR1 SGHTA and CDR2 FQGNSA. CDR3 in amino acids: CASSLGRQVALSGANVLTF. The CDR3 nucleotides read TGTGCCAGCAGCTTGGGGCGCCAGGTCGCTTTGTCTGGGGCCAACGTCCTGACTTTC.

This clonotype is medium-sized (0.01 to 0.1%) in the sample. The chain employs TRBV10-3 and TRBJ2-3; 13 nucleotides align to TRBD2. Per the germline V gene, CDR1 is ENHRY and CDR2 is SYGVKD. This CDR3 is 15 amino acids long. Losses at the gene ends were 6 bases for V and 4 bases for J; bases not matched to a gene: 4. CDR3 protein: CAIRGTSGIPDTQYF. The CDR3 nucleotides are TGTGCCATCAGGGGGACTAGCGGGATTCCAGATACGCAGTATTTT.

V gene TRBV6-6 combines with J gene TRBJ2-7; D is undetermined. The last part of the DNA fits TRBJ2-5 better; the J call may be wrong. Per germline, CDR1 MNHNY and CDR2 SVGAGI (reference sequence). This CDR3 contains 12 residues. The CDR3: CASGWDQETQYF. The CDR3 region has the DNA TGTGCCAGCGGGTGGGATCAAGAGACCCAGTACTTC.

This clonotype has more than one count but fewer than ten. The V call is TRBV7-3, the J call TRBJ2-6; 7 bases map to TRBD1. The CDR3 runs 19 residues. V lost 6 bases to trimming and J lost 0 bases; unmatched junction nucleotides: 14. The germline V gene has CDR1 SGHTA and CDR2 FQGTGA. The CDR3: CASSFDWDSESSGANVLTF. For the CDR3, the DNA is TGTGCCAGCAGTTTCGATTGGGACAGCGAGAGCTCTGGGGCCAACGTCCTGACTTTC.

On this clonotype itself: The conserved final phenylalanine or tryptophan is absent from the CDR3, which likely points to a read error. The DNA is left out, because the CDR3 cannot be placed on it with certainty; the CDR3 is given as TCRdb lists it. The chain couples TRBV7-3 to TRBJ2-1. Germline CDR1 and CDR2: SGHTA and FQGTGA. The CDR3 sequence runs 14 residues, both termini included. The CDR3 spells CASSRYSNEQYFGS.

This clonotype is medium-sized within its sample. The V gene is TRBV7-9, the J gene TRBJ2-5; possible D gene TRBD2, 7 bases. This CDR3 has 14 amino acids. Germline CDR1 is SEHNR and CDR2 is FQNEAQ (reference sequence). The V and J ends lost 0 bases and 4 bases respectively, with 9 bases between them. CDR3 protein: CASSLAGGGETQYF. The CDR3, as DNA: TGTGCCAGCAGCTTAGCGGGAGGGGGAGAGACCCAGTACTTC.

The chain recombines TRBV11-2 with TRBJ2-7; weak D call: TRBD1 (6 bases). The J call may not be correct, given that the DNA end is closer to TRBJ2-1. Germline CDR1 is SGHAT and CDR2 is FQNNGV. The CDR3 spans 15 residues. This CDR3 is CASSLAGASYNEQFF. CDR3 bases: TGTGCCAGCAGCTTAGCAGGGGCCTCCTACAATGAGCAGTTCTTC.

There are many counts of this clonotype. The chain is built from TRBV20-1 and TRBJ2-1, with 7 bases lining up with TRBD2. The CDR3 extends over 15 amino acids. With V trimmed by 6 bases and J by 10 bases, 18 bases remained unmatched. Germline assignment: CDR1 DFQATT and CDR2 SNEGSKA (reference sequence). The CDR3 DNA reads TGCAGTGCCCCCCCGGTGACTAGCCTCAAGAGAGAGCAGTTCTTC. Protein: CSAPPVTSLKREQFF.

This clonotype rates as medium-sized. This CDR3 is CASSLVQTSWSTDTQYF. The CDR3 DNA follows: TGTGCCAGCAGCTTAGTACAGACGTCATGGAGCACAGATACGCAGTATTTT. The chain carries TRBV7-9 and TRBJ2-3; D remains ambiguous. V was clipped by 1 base and J by 0 bases, with 14 bases between them. The germline V gene encodes CDR1 SEHNR and CDR2 FQNEAQ (reference sequence). CDR3 length: 17 residues.

This clonotype has a single count. The rearrangement uses TRBV12-3 or TRBV12-4 and TRBJ2-1; 10 bases are a match to TRBD1. The CDR3 runs 16 residues. V trimming: 5 bases; J trimming: 0 bases; junction bases outside the gene matches: 4. Written as DNA, the CDR3 is TGTGCCAGCAGTCCCGGACAGGGGGTCTCCTACAATGAGCAGTTCTTC. This gives the protein CASSPGQGVSYNEQFF.

The chain links TRBV20-1 to TRBJ1-1; D is unclear. Germline V CDR1 and CDR2: DFQATT, SNEGSKA (reference sequence). The CDR3 contains 17 residues. Trimming pared 3 bases from V and 3 bases from J, leaving 23 bases between. DNA for the CDR3: TGCAGTGCTAGTAAGTCCTACCAAAAAGAGTCGGACACTGAAGCTTTCTTT. This gives the protein CSASKSYQKESDTEAFF.

The V and J genes are TRBV7-2 and TRBJ2-1; 8 bases map to TRBD2. The J call is doubtful: the DNA matches TRBJ2-7 better. CDR1 and CDR2 (germline): SGHTA, FQGNSA. The CDR3 length is 15 residues. CDR3 sequence reads: CASKEAAGDLYEQYF. CDR3 DNA: TGTGCCTCAAAGGAGGCAGCGGGGGACCTGTACGAGCAGTACTTC.

This clonotype is classed as medium-sized. This chain joins TRBV12-3 or TRBV12-4 and TRBJ2-4, with TRBD1 matching 7 bases. J gave up 4 bases and V 6 bases, and 6 bases lay outside the gene matches. This CDR3 comprises 14 residues. CDR3 sequence: CASSLTGQKNIQYF. DNA for the CDR3: TGTGCCAGCAGCCTAACGGGACAGAAAAACATTCAGTACTTC.